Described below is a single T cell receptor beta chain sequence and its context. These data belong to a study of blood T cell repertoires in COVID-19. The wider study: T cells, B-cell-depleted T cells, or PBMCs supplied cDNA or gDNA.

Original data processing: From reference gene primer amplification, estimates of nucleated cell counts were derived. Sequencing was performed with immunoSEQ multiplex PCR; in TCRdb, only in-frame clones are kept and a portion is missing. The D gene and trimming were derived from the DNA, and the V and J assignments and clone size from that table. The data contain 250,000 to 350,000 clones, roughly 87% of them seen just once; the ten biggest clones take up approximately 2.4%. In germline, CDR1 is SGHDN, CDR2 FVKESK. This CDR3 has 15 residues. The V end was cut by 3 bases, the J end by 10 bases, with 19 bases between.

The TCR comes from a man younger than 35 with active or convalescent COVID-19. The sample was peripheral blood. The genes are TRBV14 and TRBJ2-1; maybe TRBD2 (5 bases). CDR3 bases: TGTGCCAGCAGCCAGGCCGCGGTGGACTGGGAAGAGCAGTTCTTC. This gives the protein CASSQAAVDWEEQFF.